These 5 T cell receptor beta chains share one sample of origin, sequenced in a study of Ad26.COV2.S vaccination and SARS-CoV-2 variants. Libraries were prepared by immunoSEQ multiplex PCR; TCRdb keeps only in-frame clonotypes and omits some of them. The sample lists some 640,000 clones, roughly 90% occurring once. Treatment of the sample: roughly 20 received Ad26.COV2.S at low or high dose, single or two shots; 5 received placebo; per-sample allocation not given. Day 63 after the first injection of vaccine or placebo was the sampling time. Here the sequenced sample was peripheral blood, taken in a trial of Ad26.COV2.S vaccine versus placebo. The receptors shown here come from a person aged 18-60 years who received the Ad26.COV2.S COVID-19 vaccine or a placebo.

This chain uses TRBV7-2 with TRBJ1-6, with TRBD1 identical over 8 bases. The CDR3 runs 14 residues. The germline CDR1 and CDR2 sequences are SGHTA and FQGNSA. Trimming at V came to 6 bases and at J to 9 bases, leaving 7 bases not matched to a gene. The chain's CDR3 is CASSPDREGSPLHF. CDR3 coding DNA: TGTGCCAGCAGTCCGGACAGGGAAGGTTCACCCCTCCACTTT.

CDR3 sequence reads: CASSKLAANTGELFF. The CDR3 DNA sequence: TGTGCCAGCAGTAAACTAGCGGCGAACACCGGGGAGCTGTTTTTT. V gene TRBV27 combines with J gene TRBJ2-2; 8 positions agree with TRBD2. Germline loops: CDR1 MNHEY, CDR2 SMNVEV (reference sequence). Trimming at V came to 5 bases and at J to 0 bases, leaving 2 bases not matched to a gene. The CDR3 is 15 residues long.

The V call is TRBV6-1, the J call TRBJ2-1; 10 bases map to TRBD2. The CDR3 runs 12 residues. The V gene's germline CDR1 is MNHNS and CDR2 SASEGT. V lost 2 bases and J lost 14; bases outside the gene matches: 3. CDR3: CASSEQREGEFF. CDR3 in DNA: TGTGCCAGCAGTGAACAGCGGGAGGGGGAGTTCTTC.

The chain employs TRBV3-1 (or the pseudogene TRBV3-2) and TRBJ1-3; TRBD1 might be the D (6 bases). V lost 2 bases and J lost 0, with 11 bases in between. Germline CDR1 LGHDT, CDR2 YNNKEL (reference sequence). This CDR3 has 16 residues. CDR3 DNA: TGTGCCAGCAGCCAAAGGACAGCTGCCTCTGGAAACACCATATATTTT. It codes for CASSQRTAASGNTIYF.

Turning to this clone: Other DNA sequences in the sample encode the same CDR3. The V and J genes are TRBV12-3 or TRBV12-4 and TRBJ1-1; maybe TRBD1 (6 bases). Trimming removed 6 bases from V and 4 bases from J, with 12 bases in between. The CDR3 extends over 13 amino acids. CDR3 in amino acids: CASSLRGGTEAFF. The CDR3 bases are TGTGCCAGCAGCTTGCGAGGGGGCACTGAAGCTTTCTTT.